This T cell receptor (beta chain) was captured by sequencing in a study of response to subunit inactivated influenza vaccine. Study-level results: The authors proposed limited new T cell recruitment per seasonal influenza vaccination.

TCRdb independently ran MiXCR on the RT-PCR reads; one entry per CDR3 protein. This sample has 500,000 to 600,000 distinct CDR3 sequences, with approximately 15% found just once. The CDR3 runs to 16 residues. V was clipped by 2 bases and J by 2 bases; unmatched bases: 7. Per germline, CDR1 SGDLS and CDR2 YYNGEE. As to this clonotype: The antigen is undetermined.

The rearrangement joins TRBV9 to TRBJ2-3; TRBD2 matches 8 bases. The sequencing here drew on PBMCs from blood, taken about 11 days after vaccination. The TCR was taken from a man in his fifties or sixties who received an inactivated influenza vaccine. The chain's CDR3 is CASSVGGDSFTDTQYF. For the CDR3, the DNA is TGTGCCAGCAGCGTCGGGGGGGACTCCTTCACAGATACGCAGTATTTT.